Listed below are T cell receptor beta chains from one sample, sequenced in a study of identical twins. Using its own MiXCR run on the 5' RACE reads, TCRdb lists one record per CDR3 protein. The table lists 1.5 million to 2 million distinct CDR3 sequences, about 32% of them singletons. Sequencing was carried out using cord blood. The origin of the receptors is a newborn girl in good health. Both conserved end residues are part of each CDR3. Each record gives: clone size, V gene, D gene, J gene, CDR3 length, CDR3 protein, CDR3 DNA. D genes are given only for firm matches. Clone size is stated in some rows and not others, as once, few, many or a class when expanded.

>few|TRBV5-6|NA|TRBJ1-5|13
CASSLGHDQPQHF
TGTGCCAGCAGCTTAGGACACGATCAGCCCCAGCATTTT
>NA|TRBV20-1|NA|TRBJ2-5|15
CSARDGGHASETQYF
TGCAGTGCTAGAGATGGGGGGCACGCCTCGGAGACCCAGTACTTC
>NA|TRBV24-1|NA|TRBJ2-3|18
CATGDLDLCPGRGDTQYF
TGTGCCACCGGTGATTTGGACCTCTGCCCGGGCCGGGGAGATACGCAGTATTTT
>NA|TRBV10-3|NA|TRBJ2-7|15
CAISPFADSSYEQYF
TGTGCCATCAGTCCGTTTGCAGACAGCTCCTACGAGCAGTACTTC
>NA|TRBV3-1|TRBD1|TRBJ1-1|15
CASSPTGQGNTEAFF
TGTGCCAGCAGCCCTACGGGACAGGGGAACACTGAAGCTTTCTTT
>few|TRBV10-1|TRBD1|TRBJ2-3|15
CASSVAGTGGDTQYF
TGCGCCAGCAGTGTCGCCGGGACAGGGGGCGATACGCAGTATTTT
>few|TRBV5-1|TRBD2|TRBJ2-3|19
CASSLAKTSGGSSTDTQYF
TGCGCCAGCAGCTTGGCCAAGACTAGCGGGGGTTCTAGCACAGATACGCAGTATTTT
>NA|TRBV3-1|TRBD2|TRBJ2-2|16
CASSIRLAGATGELFF
TGTGCCAGCAGCATCCGACTAGCGGGAGCGACCGGGGAGCTGTTTTTT
>NA|TRBV12-3/TRBV12-4|TRBD1|TRBJ2-3|18
CASSPTFRDRGRTDTEYF
TGTGCCAGCAGTCCAACTTTCCGGGACAGGGGGCGAACAGATACGGAGTATTTT
>few|TRBV27|NA|TRBJ1-5|14
CASPGHLSNQPQHF
TGTGCCAGCCCGGGACACCTAAGCAATCAGCCCCAGCATTTT
>NA|TRBV30|NA|TRBJ2-7|14
CAWSAGRGSYEQYF
TGTGCCTGGAGTGCTGGCAGGGGCTCCTACGAGCAGTACTTC
>few|TRBV29-1|NA|TRBJ1-2|15
CSVVSRGPQGYGYTF
TGCAGCGTTGTCTCGAGGGGTCCCCAGGGCTATGGCTACACCTTC
>NA|TRBV9|NA|TRBJ2-3|14
CASSDSRAADTQYF
TGTGCCAGCAGCGATTCCAGGGCCGCAGATACGCAGTATTTT
>few|TRBV10-3|TRBD1|TRBJ2-7|18
CAISDGAGGAPFSYEQYF
TGTGCCATCAGTGACGGAGCAGGGGGCGCGCCTTTCTCCTACGAGCAGTACTTC
>few|TRBV20-1|NA|TRBJ1-2|14
CSARDTRTNYGYTF
TGCAGTGCTAGAGATACCCGGACTAACTATGGCTACACCTTC
>few|TRBV10-3|TRBD2|TRBJ2-5|15
CAIGTSGRAGETQYF
TGTGCCATCGGAACTAGCGGGAGGGCTGGGGAGACCCAGTACTTC
>many|TRBV12-3/TRBV12-4|TRBD2|TRBJ2-1|15
CASSFRTSGSNEQFF
TGTGCCAGCAGTTTTAGAACTAGCGGGAGCAATGAGCAGTTCTTC
>few|TRBV7-9|NA|TRBJ2-1|12
CASSPPGDEQFF
TGTGCCAGCAGCCCTCCGGGGGATGAGCAGTTCTTC
>NA|TRBV4-1|NA|TRBJ2-1|16
CASSRHPAGSSYEQFF
TGCGCCAGCAGCCGACATCCCGCGGGCTCCTCCTACGAGCAGTTCTTC
>NA|TRBV27|TRBD1|TRBJ1-6|15
CASSLLTGALSPLHF
TGTGCCAGCAGTTTATTGACAGGGGCCCTTTCACCCCTCCACTTT
>NA|TRBV27|NA|TRBJ2-7|11
CASTHGAEQYF
TGTGCCAGCACCCACGGGGCCGAGCAGTACTTC
>NA|TRBV2|TRBD1|TRBJ2-1|13
CASIRGGPHEQFF
TGTGCCAGCATTAGAGGGGGCCCACATGAGCAGTTCTTC
>NA|TRBV25-1|TRBD2|TRBJ2-1|17
CASTSGTYSGSVNEQFF
TGTGCCAGCACCTCCGGCACTTATAGCGGGAGTGTCAATGAGCAGTTCTTC
>few|TRBV7-9|NA|TRBJ2-1|16
CASLSRLGGLDNEQFF
TGTGCCAGCCTATCCCGCTTAGGGGGACTCGACAATGAGCAGTTCTTC
>many|TRBV10-3|TRBD2|TRBJ2-3|14
CAISEGTSLDTQYF
TGTGCCATCAGTGAGGGGACTAGCCTGGATACGCAGTATTTT
>many|TRBV20-1|NA|TRBJ2-7|12
CSARQGNYEQYF
TGCAGTGCTAGACAGGGGAACTACGAGCAGTACTTC
>once|TRBV12-3/TRBV12-4|TRBD2|TRBJ2-5|15
CASSPSSGGGNEQYF
TGTGCCAGCAGTCCTTCTAGCGGGGGGGGGAATGAGCAGTACTTC
>few|TRBV27|NA|TRBJ2-4|14
CASSSQGLLDIQYF
TGTGCCAGCAGTTCCCAGGGGCTCTTGGACATTCAGTACTTC
>NA|TRBV6-5|TRBD1|TRBJ1-2|17
CASSYTKGQGARYGYTF
TGTGCCAGCAGTTACACAAAAGGACAGGGGGCTCGCTATGGCTACACCTTC
>NA|TRBV20-1|TRBD2|TRBJ2-1|15
CSASLLAGSYGEQFF
TGCAGTGCTTCTCTACTAGCGGGGTCTTACGGGGAGCAGTTCTTC
>NA|TRBV7-2|TRBD2|TRBJ2-7|15
CASSSVAGGGNEQYF
TGTGCCAGCAGCTCCGTAGCGGGGGGAGGCAACGAGCAGTACTTC
>NA|TRBV20-1|NA|TRBJ1-5|11
CSAQKNQPQHF
TGCAGTGCGCAGAAAAATCAGCCCCAGCATTTT
>NA|TRBV6-1|NA|TRBJ1-1|15
CASSASSGRNTEAFF
TGTGCCAGCAGTGCTTCCTCCGGGAGGAACACTGAAGCTTTCTTT
>NA|TRBV28|NA|TRBJ2-3|17
CASSFPTGGPLTDTQYF
TGTGCCAGCAGTTTTCCGACGGGGGGCCCACTCACAGATACGCAGTATTTT
>few|TRBV10-3|TRBD2|TRBJ2-3|16
CAAPVISGSEADTQYF
TGTGCCGCCCCGGTCATAAGCGGGAGCGAAGCAGATACGCAGTATTTT
>once|TRBV20-1|NA|TRBJ2-3|14
CSARDRGLLDTRYF
TGCAGTGCTAGAGATCGGGGACTTTTAGATACGCGGTATTTT
>NA|TRBV12-3/TRBV12-4|NA|TRBJ2-2|15
CASSLGYYIPGELFF
TGTGCCAGCAGTTTAGGCTACTATATTCCCGGGGAGCTGTTTTTT
>NA|TRBV4-2|TRBD1|TRBJ1-1|15
CASSQDVTGGTEAFF
TGTGCCAGCAGCCAAGACGTTACAGGGGGCACTGAAGCTTTCTTT
>NA|TRBV2|NA|TRBJ1-5|15
CASSESAAVNQPQHF
TGTGCCAGCAGTGAATCCGCGGCCGTTAATCAGCCCCAGCATTTT
>once|TRBV5-6|NA|TRBJ2-1|15
CASSLTSGMQETQFF
TGTGCCAGCAGCTTGACTAGTGGGATGCAAGAGACCCAGTTCTTC
>few|TRBV7-8|TRBD1|TRBJ2-1|15
CASSLTGGQNNEQFF
TGTGCCAGCAGCTTAACAGGGGGACAGAACAATGAGCAGTTCTTC
>NA|TRBV7-2|NA|TRBJ2-7|15
CASSPGAGAPYEQYF
TGTGCCAGCAGCCCAGGGGCTGGGGCACCCTACGAGCAGTACTTC
>NA|TRBV6-1|TRBD1|TRBJ2-7|14
CASNDRGRSYEQYF
TGTGCCAGCAACGACAGGGGGAGGTCCTACGAGCAGTACTTC
>NA|TRBV5-1|TRBD1|TRBJ2-2|16
CASSLRQTGVTGELFF
TGCGCCAGCAGCTTGAGGCAGACAGGGGTGACCGGGGAGCTGTTTTTT
>NA|TRBV29-1|NA|TRBJ2-7|13
CSVEGLGYNEQYF
TGCAGCGTTGAAGGACTAGGATACAATGAGCAGTACTTC
>NA|TRBV7-2|TRBD1|TRBJ1-2|16
CASSLGPGQGPSGYTF
TGTGCCAGCAGCCTTGGACCGGGACAGGGGCCTAGTGGCTACACCTTC
>few|TRBV6-2/TRBV6-3|TRBD2|TRBJ2-5|15
CASSPLAGAEETQYF
TGTGCCAGCAGCCCACTAGCGGGAGCAGAGGAGACCCAGTACTTC
>few|TRBV5-1|NA|TRBJ1-1|14
CASSYGGPHTEAFF
TGCGCCAGCAGTTATGGGGGGCCCCACACTGAAGCTTTCTTT
>few|TRBV2|TRBD2|TRBJ2-7|16
CASKGTSGINAYEQYF
TGTGCCAGCAAAGGGACTAGCGGGATAAATGCCTACGAGCAGTACTTC
>many|TRBV12-3/TRBV12-4|NA|TRBJ2-3|15
CASSFGGTGTDTQYF
TGTGCCAGCAGTTTCGGTGGAACGGGCACAGATACGCAGTATTTT
>NA|TRBV6-2/TRBV6-3|TRBD2|TRBJ2-7|14
CTSSKGGSFYEQYF
TGTACCAGTTCTAAAGGCGGGAGTTTCTACGAGCAGTACTTC
>NA|TRBV3-1|NA|TRBJ2-5|14
CASSQAVIEETQYF
TGTGCCAGCAGCCAAGCGGTGATTGAAGAGACCCAGTACTTC
>few|TRBV5-1|TRBD1|TRBJ1-6|16
CASSLARQGSNSPLHF
TGCGCCAGCAGCTTGGCCAGACAGGGCAGCAATTCACCCCTCCACTTT
>NA|TRBV4-2|TRBD1|TRBJ1-1|17
CASSSWTGGRMNTEAFF
TGTGCCAGCAGCTCGTGGACAGGGGGAAGGATGAACACTGAAGCTTTCTTT
>few|TRBV6-2/TRBV6-3|NA|TRBJ1-2|14
CASSYTTGNYGYTF
TGTGCCAGCAGTTACACAACAGGGAACTATGGCTACACCTTC
>NA|TRBV4-1|NA|TRBJ2-6|19
CASSQDWGGLFSGANVLTF
TGCGCCAGCAGCCAAGATTGGGGCGGCCTCTTCTCTGGGGCCAACGTCCTGACTTTC